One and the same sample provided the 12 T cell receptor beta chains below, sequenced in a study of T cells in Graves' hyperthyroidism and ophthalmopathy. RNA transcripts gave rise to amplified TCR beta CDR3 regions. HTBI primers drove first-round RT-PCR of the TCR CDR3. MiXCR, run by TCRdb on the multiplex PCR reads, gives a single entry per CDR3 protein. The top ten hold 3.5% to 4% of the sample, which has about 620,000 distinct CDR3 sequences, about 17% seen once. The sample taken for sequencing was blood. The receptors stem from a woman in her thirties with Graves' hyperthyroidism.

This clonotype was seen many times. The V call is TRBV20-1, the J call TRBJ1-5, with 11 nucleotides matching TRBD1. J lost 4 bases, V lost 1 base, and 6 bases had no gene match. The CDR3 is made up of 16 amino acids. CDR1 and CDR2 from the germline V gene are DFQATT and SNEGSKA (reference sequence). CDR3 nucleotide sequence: TGCAGTGCTAGAGTTTGGACAGGGGGCGGAAATCAGCCCCAGCATTTT. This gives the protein CSARVWTGGGNQPQHF.

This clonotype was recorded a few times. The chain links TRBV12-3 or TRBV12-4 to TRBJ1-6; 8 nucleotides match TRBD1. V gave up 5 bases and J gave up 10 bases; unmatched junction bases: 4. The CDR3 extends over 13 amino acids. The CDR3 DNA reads TGTGCCAGCAGTGGACAGGGAGAATCACCCCTCCACTTT. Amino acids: CASSGQGESPLHF.

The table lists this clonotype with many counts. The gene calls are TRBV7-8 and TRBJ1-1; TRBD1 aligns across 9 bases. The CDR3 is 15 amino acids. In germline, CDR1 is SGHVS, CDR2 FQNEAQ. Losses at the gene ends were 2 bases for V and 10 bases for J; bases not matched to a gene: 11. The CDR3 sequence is CASSLIMTGGGLAFF. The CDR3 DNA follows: TGTGCCAGCAGCTTAATCATGACAGGGGGGGGTTTAGCTTTCTTT.

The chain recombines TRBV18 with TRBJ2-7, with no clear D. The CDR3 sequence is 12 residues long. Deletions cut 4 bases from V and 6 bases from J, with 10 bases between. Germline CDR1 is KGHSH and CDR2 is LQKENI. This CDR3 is CASSRESGEQYF. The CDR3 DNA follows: TGTGCCAGCTCACGAGAATCGGGCGAGCAGTACTTC.

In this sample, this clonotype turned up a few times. The CDR3 region is CSASSESLTYEQYF. CDR3 bases: TGCAGTGCTAGTAGTGAGAGTTTAACTTACGAGCAGTACTTC. The chain carries TRBV20-1 and TRBJ2-7, with D uncertain. The CDR3 has 14 residues. Per the germline V gene, CDR1 is DFQATT and CDR2 is SNEGSKA (reference sequence). Trimming took off 3 bases at V and 4 bases at J, with 16 bases between the two ends.

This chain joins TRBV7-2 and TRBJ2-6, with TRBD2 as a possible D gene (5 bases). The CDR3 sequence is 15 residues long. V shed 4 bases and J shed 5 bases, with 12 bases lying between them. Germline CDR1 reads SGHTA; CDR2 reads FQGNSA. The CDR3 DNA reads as TGTGCCAGCAGCTCGTCTTACGGGAGGGCCAACGTCCTGACTTTC. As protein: CASSSSYGRANVLTF.

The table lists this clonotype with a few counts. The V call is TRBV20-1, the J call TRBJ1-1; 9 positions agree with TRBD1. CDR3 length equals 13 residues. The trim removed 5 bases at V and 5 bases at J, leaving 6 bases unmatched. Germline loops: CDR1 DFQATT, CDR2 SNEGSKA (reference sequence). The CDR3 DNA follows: TGCAGTGCTTTCACAGGGGGCAGGACTGAAGCTTTCTTT. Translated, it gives CSAFTGGRTEAFF.

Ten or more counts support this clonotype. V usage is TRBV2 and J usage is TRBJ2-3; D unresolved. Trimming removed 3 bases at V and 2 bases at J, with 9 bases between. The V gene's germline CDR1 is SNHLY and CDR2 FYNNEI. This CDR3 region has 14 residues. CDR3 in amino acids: CASSDLAITDTQYF. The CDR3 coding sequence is TGTGCCAGCAGTGATCTGGCCATCACAGATACGCAGTATTTT.

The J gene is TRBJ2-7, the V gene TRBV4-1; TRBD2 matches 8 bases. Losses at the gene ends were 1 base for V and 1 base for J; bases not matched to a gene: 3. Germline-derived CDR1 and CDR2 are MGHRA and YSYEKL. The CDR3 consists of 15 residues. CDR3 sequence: CASSQGGLGSYEQYF. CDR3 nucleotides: TGCGCCAGCAGCCAAGGGGGACTAGGTTCCTACGAGCAGTACTTC.

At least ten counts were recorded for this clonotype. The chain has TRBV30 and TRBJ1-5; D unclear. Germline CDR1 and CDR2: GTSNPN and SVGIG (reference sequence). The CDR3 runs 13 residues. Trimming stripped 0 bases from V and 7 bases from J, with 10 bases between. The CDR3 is CAWSVQHDQPQHF. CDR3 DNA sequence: TGTGCCTGGAGTGTACAGCATGACCAGCCCCAGCATTTT.

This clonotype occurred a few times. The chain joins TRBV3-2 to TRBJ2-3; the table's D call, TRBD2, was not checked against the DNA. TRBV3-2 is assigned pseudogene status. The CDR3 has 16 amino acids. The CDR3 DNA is TGTGCCAGCAGCCAAGGGCGCGGGAAAGAACCAGATACGCAGTATTTT. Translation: CASSQGRGKEPDTQYF.

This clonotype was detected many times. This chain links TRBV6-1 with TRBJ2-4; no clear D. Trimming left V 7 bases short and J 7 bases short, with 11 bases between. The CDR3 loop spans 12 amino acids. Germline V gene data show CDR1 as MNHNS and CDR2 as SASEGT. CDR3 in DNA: TGTGCCAGCACGCAGACTGAGAACATTCAGTACTTC. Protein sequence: CASTQTENIQYF.